This T cell receptor beta chain was sequenced in a study of blood T cells in healthy people across ages. Notes on the study in general: Roughly linear declines in TCR beta diversity per million T cells occurred with age. Long-lived and aged donors differed, with more naive CD4+ cells and higher diversity in the long-lived.

PBMCs, at least 7 million per sample, were isolated. As regards this clonotype: The antigen is unknown.

It was with a sample-barcoded 5' primer and a J-beta primer mix that a second PCR of roughly 7 to 12 cycles was run. Unique molecular identifiers of 12 random nucleotides labeled each cDNA. TCRdb called the 5' RACE reads again in MiXCR, with one record for every CDR3 protein. The data hold some 1,500,000 distinct CDR3 sequences, with roughly 43% observed a single time. The source of this sequence is a woman between 18 and 30 years old in good health. Source material: blood.

The CDR3 DNA sequence: TGCAGTGCTAGTTACGTGAAGGGGGGCTACACCTTC. It encodes CSASYVKGGYTF. V and J are TRBV20-1 and TRBJ1-2; possible D gene TRBD1, 5 bases. Germline assignment: CDR1 DFQATT and CDR2 SNEGSKA (reference sequence). Trimming pared 3 bases from V and 8 bases from J, leaving 13 bases between. The CDR3 has 12 amino acids.